Shown below are 8 T cell receptor beta chains from a single sample sequenced in a study of blood T cell repertoires in COVID-19. Produced via immunoSEQ multiplex PCR; TCRdb's table is partial and in-frame only. The data hold under 50,000 clones, with 70% to 90% observed a single time. Input material: peripheral blood. The receptors originated from a man aged 55 to 70 with COVID-19, enrolled during active disease.

J is TRBJ2-4 and V is TRBV10-2, with D tentatively TRBD2 (6 bases). V dropped 8 bases and J dropped 1 base, with 12 bases sitting between them. Germline lookup yields CDR1 WSHSY and CDR2 SAAADI. The CDR3 runs to 14 residues. CDR3 loop: CASATGGAKNIQYF. In nucleotides, the CDR3 is TGCGCCAGCGCCACCGGGGGTGCCAAAAACATTCAGTACTTC.

The rearrangement links TRBV6-5 to TRBJ2-1, with 8 positions matching TRBD2. Germline CDR1 is MNHEY and CDR2 is SVGAGI. The CDR3 spans 13 residues. J was trimmed by 9 bases and V by 10 bases; bases with no gene match: 11. DNA of the CDR3: TGTGCCACCGGGAGGGGGAGTCCGCCTGAGCAGTTCTTC. Its protein is CATGRGSPPEQFF.

V usage is TRBV19 and J usage is TRBJ2-3; TRBD2 is a possible D gene (7 bases). Germline CDR1 LNHDA, CDR2 SQIVND (reference sequence). Trimming took 7 bases from V and 1 from J, leaving 18 bases between them. This CDR3 is built from 16 residues. For the CDR3, the DNA is TGTGCCAGTACCACCGGGGGGCGGCTGGGCACAGATACGCAGTATTTT. Its protein is CASTTGGRLGTDTQYF.

This chain joins TRBV10-3 and TRBJ1-5, with D maybe TRBD1 (5 bases). Germline values: CDR1 ENHRY, CDR2 SYGVKD. CDR3 length equals 13 residues. Trimming removed 3 bases at V and 7 bases at J, with 10 bases between. Here the CDR3 DNA reads TGTGCCATCAGTGACAGGGATGGCCAGCCCCAGCATTTT. Its protein is CAISDRDGQPQHF.

J is TRBJ1-3 and V is TRBV27; D is unclear. Trimming took off 0 bases at V and 2 bases at J, with 8 bases between the two ends. This CDR3 has 15 residues. CDR1 and CDR2 from the germline V gene are MNHEY and SMNVEV (reference sequence). The CDR3 DNA is TGTGCCAGCAGTTTATCTTGGGCTCCTGGAAACACCATATATTTT. Translated, it gives CASSLSWAPGNTIYF.

The chain couples TRBV19 to TRBJ1-1, with no clear D. The length of the CDR3 is 14 residues. Trimming removed 1 base at V and 5 bases at J, with 11 bases between. The germline gives CDR1 LNHDA, CDR2 SQIVND (reference sequence). The CDR3 coding sequence is TGTGCCAGTAGTATAGGAACTAAGTGGACTGAAGCTTTCTTT. This encodes CASSIGTKWTEAFF.

The rearrangement links TRBV6-1 to TRBJ2-1; maybe TRBD2 (6 bases). The CDR3 covers 16 residues. CDR1 and CDR2 from the germline V gene are MNHNS and SASEGT. V dropped 1 base and J dropped 3 bases, with 13 bases sitting between them. The CDR3 sequence is CASSEEAGLGYNEQFF. CDR3 bases: TGTGCCAGCAGTGAAGAGGCGGGATTGGGCTACAATGAGCAGTTCTTC.

The V and J genes are TRBV28 and TRBJ1-1; D gene ambiguous. This CDR3 has 13 residues. Germline CDR1 MDHEN, CDR2 SYDVKM. V was trimmed by 8 bases and J by 5 bases, leaving 15 bases between them. CDR3 DNA sequence: TGTGCCAGCTCATTGACGGGGAGGACTGAAGCTTTCTTT. Translation gives CASSLTGRTEAFF. Combining the CDR3 with reference TRBV28 and TRBJ1-1 gives the whole variable domain DVKVTQSSRYLVKRTGEKVFLECVQDMDHENMFWYRQDPGLGLRLIYFSYDVKMKEKGDIPEGYSVSREKKERFSLILESASTNQTSMYLCASSLTGRTEAFFGQGTRLTVV.